The 26 T cell receptor beta chains below come from one sample, sequenced in a study of T cells in Graves' hyperthyroidism and ophthalmopathy. From RNA transcripts, TCR beta CDR3 regions were amplified. An initial round of RT-PCR targeting the TCR CDR3 relied on the HTBI primer set. TCRdb re-called the multiplex PCR reads through MiXCR, storing one row per CDR3 protein. The table has under 350,000 distinct CDR3 sequences, around a fifth seen once. The source material was blood. These receptors were obtained from a woman aged 50 to 65 with Graves' hyperthyroidism.

In this sample, this clonotype turned up many times. This chain links TRBV9 with TRBJ2-2, with D tentatively TRBD2 (6 bases). Trimming removed 5 bases from V and 5 bases from J, with 16 bases in between. Germline V gives CDR1 SGDLS, CDR2 YYNGEE. CDR3 length: 15 residues. The CDR3 spells CASSSAIGGTGELFF. DNA for the CDR3: TGTGCCAGCAGTTCCGCCATAGGAGGGACCGGGGAGCTGTTTTTT.

The genes are TRBV7-2 and TRBJ2-2, with a tentative D call TRBD2 (5 bases). This CDR3 contains 14 residues. Germline V gene sequence: CDR1 SGHTA, CDR2 FQGNSA. Trimming removed 1 base at V and 7 bases at J, with 10 bases between. For the CDR3, the DNA is TGTGCCAGCAGCTTAGGAGGGAGAAACGGGGAGCTGTTTTTT. It codes for CASSLGGRNGELFF.

This clonotype turned up a few times. The chain employs TRBV9 and TRBJ1-3; D gene uncertain. Germline loops: CDR1 SGDLS, CDR2 YYNGEE. Trimming shortened V by 5 bases and J by 1 base, and 4 bases separated the two germline ends. This CDR3 is built from 12 residues. The CDR3 nucleotides are TGTGCCAGCAGTTATTCTGGAAACACCATATATTTT. Protein product: CASSYSGNTIYF.

This clonotype occurred a few times. CDR3 in amino acids: CAPFGPRPPLSSTDTQYF. The CDR3 coding sequence is TGCGCCCCGTTCGGCCCACGCCCACCACTTTCTAGCACAGATACGCAGTATTTT. This chain links TRBV10-1 with TRBJ2-3; D uncertain. The CDR3 runs to 18 residues. Germline lookup yields CDR1 WNHNN and CDR2 SYGVQD (reference sequence). The ends were cut back, 11 bases at V and 0 bases at J, with 27 bases in the middle.

The chain is built from TRBV25-1 and TRBJ2-7, with TRBD1 identical over 10 bases. There are 16 residues in the CDR3. Germline lookup yields CDR1 MGHDK and CDR2 SYGVNS. V shed 2 bases, J shed 1 base, and the junction held 5 bases outside the gene matches. The CDR3 protein is CASSESRGQGSYEQYF. CDR3 coding DNA: TGTGCCAGCAGTGAAAGCCGGGGACAGGGGTCCTACGAGCAGTACTTC.

This clonotype was detected ten times or more. The chain combines TRBV6-1 with TRBJ2-7; TRBD1 agrees at 8 bases. The V gene end was trimmed by 4 bases and the J gene end by 6 bases; junction bases not matched to a gene: 11. CDR1 and CDR2 from the germline V gene are MNHNS and SASEGT. The CDR3 consists of 15 residues. Here the CDR3 reads CASSGSKTGVREQYF. The CDR3 nucleotides are TGTGCCAGCAGTGGCTCGAAGACAGGGGTCCGCGAGCAGTACTTC.

This clonotype turned up a few times. The chain has TRBV10-2 and TRBJ2-3; D might be TRBD2 (6 bases). The V end was cut by 7 bases, the J end by 0 bases, with 11 bases between. Germline V CDR1 and CDR2: WSHSY, SAAADI. The CDR3 loop spans 14 amino acids. The CDR3 here is CASISGTSTDTQYF. The CDR3 DNA reads as TGCGCCAGCATTAGCGGAACTAGCACAGATACGCAGTATTTT.

This clonotype was observed at least ten times. This chain links TRBV20-1 with TRBJ2-3; the match to TRBD1 covers 7 bases. V shed 3 bases and J 10 bases; nucleotides not matched to a gene: 7. CDR1 is DFQATT and CDR2 is SNEGSKA in the germline V gene (reference sequence). This CDR3 contains 12 residues. CDR3 nucleotides: TGCAGTGCTAGCGAGGGGGCGAGGGCGCAGTATTTT. It is translated as CSASEGARAQYF.

This chain links TRBV5-1 with TRBJ2-2; 7 bases agree with TRBD1. V shed 0 bases and J 5 bases; nucleotides not matched to a gene: 4. CDR1 is SGHRS and CDR2 is YFSETQ in the germline V gene. The CDR3 consists of 15 residues. CDR3 coding DNA: TGCGCCAGCAGCTTGGATACAGGGGTAACCGGGGAGCTGTTTTTT. Its protein is CASSLDTGVTGELFF. Combining the CDR3 with reference TRBV5-1 and TRBJ2-2 gives the whole variable domain KAGVTQTPRYLIKTRGQQVTLSCSPISGHRSVSWYQQTPGQGLQFLFEYFSETQRNKGNFPGRFSGRQFSNSRSEMNVSTLELGDSALYLCASSLDTGVTGELFFGEGSRLTVL.

This clonotype was detected many times. CDR3 region: CASSPSSGTKNIQYF. The DNA for the CDR3 is TGTGCCAGCTCACCAAGTTCAGGGACCAAAAACATTCAGTACTTC. The J gene is TRBJ2-4, the V gene TRBV18; maybe TRBD1 (5 bases). Per the germline V gene, CDR1 is KGHSH and CDR2 is LQKENI. The CDR3 sequence is 15 residues long. Trimming pared 2 bases from V and 2 bases from J, leaving 10 bases between.

This clonotype was seen ten or more times. This chain connects TRBV6-1 to TRBJ1-1, with 9 bases lining up with TRBD1. The CDR3 totals 14 residues. Looked up from germline, CDR1 is MNHNS and CDR2 is SASEGT. V dropped 6 bases and J dropped 7; count of bases not matched to a gene: 9. The CDR3 loop is CASRLQGARGEAFF. CDR3 sequence (DNA): TGTGCCAGCAGACTACAGGGGGCGCGTGGTGAAGCTTTCTTT.

This clonotype was seen repeatedly, ten times or more. The CDR3 coding sequence is TGTGCCAGCAGTCCGGACAGGGCCAGCACAGATACGCAGTATTTT. It codes for CASSPDRASTDTQYF. This rearrangement joins TRBV6-1 to TRBJ2-3; 8 bases line up with TRBD1. The CDR3 runs to 15 residues. V dropped 5 bases and J dropped 0; count of bases not matched to a gene: 4. Germline V CDR1 and CDR2: MNHNS, SASEGT.

A few counts support this clonotype. The rearrangement joins TRBV5-6 to TRBJ1-2; D is ambiguous. CDR3 length: 14 amino acids. The V gene lost 0 bases and the J gene lost 8 bases, with 14 bases spanning the gap. Germline CDR1 SGHDT, CDR2 YYEEEE. CDR3 residues: CASSLVGTTGGYTF. The CDR3 region has the DNA TGTGCCAGCAGCTTGGTGGGCACAACGGGGGGCTACACCTTC.

This clonotype was seen many times. V usage is TRBV20-1 and J usage is TRBJ2-4; D could derive from TRBD1 or TRBD2 (6 bases each). Germline V gene sequence: CDR1 DFQATT, CDR2 SNEGSKA (reference sequence). Deletions cut 6 bases from V and 7 bases from J, with 19 bases between. This CDR3 has 14 residues. CDR3 sequence: CSANEFGGANIQYF. The CDR3 nucleotides are TGCAGTGCCAACGAATTCGGGGGCGCGAACATTCAGTACTTC.

This clonotype was observed many times. The chain joins TRBV20-1 to TRBJ2-5; D gene unclear. The germline V and J ends were trimmed by 3 bases and 4 bases, with 15 bases remaining between them. This CDR3 is built from 14 residues. Germline CDR1 is DFQATT and CDR2 is SNEGSKA (reference sequence). This CDR3 reads CSARRTRSGETQYF. Here the CDR3 DNA reads TGCAGTGCTAGGAGGACCCGTTCAGGAGAGACCCAGTACTTC.

This clonotype was detected many times. This chain connects TRBV5-1 to TRBJ2-1; D is uncertain. The CDR3 is 14 amino acids. Germline lookup yields CDR1 SGHRS and CDR2 YFSETQ. V was pared by 0 bases and J by 4 bases, with 8 bases between. The CDR3 loop reads CASSLGEMYNEQFF. The CDR3 DNA sequence: TGCGCCAGCAGCTTGGGAGAGATGTACAATGAGCAGTTCTTC.

V gene TRBV7-9 combines with J gene TRBJ2-2; 10 bases match TRBD2. The ends lost 2 bases at V and 5 bases at J; junction bases unmatched: 5. Germline lookup yields CDR1 SEHNR and CDR2 FQNEAQ (reference sequence). The CDR3 sequence is 16 residues long. The CDR3 sequence is CASSLLAGALTGELFF. CDR3 DNA: TGTGCCAGCAGCTTACTAGCGGGGGCGCTGACCGGGGAGCTGTTTTTT.

The chain is built from TRBV12-3 or TRBV12-4 and TRBJ1-6; 9 bases are shared with TRBD1. V lost 7 bases, J lost 9 bases, and 10 bases stayed unmatched. This CDR3 contains 15 residues. Here the CDR3 reads CASTEGGTGRSPLHF. The CDR3 DNA is TGTGCCAGCACCGAGGGGGGGACAGGGCGTTCACCCCTCCACTTT.

This rearrangement joins TRBV29-1 to TRBJ2-5; 11 positions match TRBD2. The CDR3 is 12 residues long. Unmatched junction bases numbered 2, after V lost 7 bases and J lost 4 bases. Germline assignment: CDR1 SQVTM and CDR2 ANQGSEA. The CDR3 region has the DNA TGCAGCGGGGGGACTAGCGGAGAGACCCAGTACTTC. Its translation is CSGGTSGETQYF. The whole variable domain, filled in from reference TRBV29-1 and TRBJ2-5, reads SAVISQKPSRDICQRGTSLTIQCQVDSQVTMMFWYRQQPGQSLTLIATANQGSEATYESGFVIDKFPISRPNLTFSTLTVSNMSPEDSSIYLCSGGTSGETQYFGPGTRLLVL.

This CDR3 is CASSLQEKTEAFF. As DNA, the CDR3 is TGTGCCAGCAGCCTTCAGGAGAAAACTGAAGCTTTCTTT. The chain couples TRBV7-3 to TRBJ1-1, with D uncertain. The CDR3 has 13 amino acids. Germline V gene lookup returns CDR1 SGHTA and CDR2 FQGTGA. V lost 5 bases to trimming and J lost 5 bases, with 12 bases between them. The complete variable domain, with remaining parts taken from reference TRBV7-3 and TRBJ1-1, reads GAGVSQTPSNKVTEKGKYVELRCDPISGHTALYWYRQSLGQGPEFLIYFQGTGAADDSGLPNDRFFAVRPEGSVSTLKIQRTERGDSAVYLCASSLQEKTEAFFGQGTRLTVV.

In this sample, this clonotype turned up a few times. This chain connects TRBV7-3 to TRBJ2-6; 7 bases map to TRBD2. The CDR3 is 14 amino acids. Germline CDR1 and CDR2: SGHTA and FQGTGA. The ends lost 4 bases at V and 4 bases at J; junction bases unmatched: 1. The CDR3 is CASSWGGGANVLTF. In DNA, the CDR3 is TGTGCCAGCAGCTGGGGGGGGGGGGCCAACGTCCTGACTTTC. Drawing the rest from reference TRBV7-3 and TRBJ2-6, the complete variable domain is GAGVSQTPSNKVTEKGKYVELRCDPISGHTALYWYRQSLGQGPEFLIYFQGTGAADDSGLPNDRFFAVRPEGSVSTLKIQRTERGDSAVYLCASSWGGGANVLTFGAGSRLTVL.

The CDR3 loop reads CASSSPPGPSGAFF. CDR3 DNA sequence: TGTGCCAGCAGTTCCCCCCCCGGGCCCTCGGGAGCTTTCTTT. This chain joins TRBV27 and TRBJ1-1; the D is unclear. Germline values: CDR1 MNHEY, CDR2 SMNVEV (reference sequence). Trimming removed 4 bases at V and 10 bases at J, with 19 bases between. The CDR3 contains 14 residues.

This clonotype was counted only a few times. A read error may be the cause here, since a much bigger clone is one base away. Because it lacks the conserved phenylalanine or tryptophan at the end, this CDR3 is likely a read error. The chain is built from TRBV5-1 and TRBJ1-1, with a weak D call TRBD1 (6 bases). V was pared by 2 bases and J by 4 bases, with 12 bases between. The CDR3 length is 14 residues. Looked up from germline, CDR1 is SGHRS and CDR2 is YFSETQ. The CDR3 coding sequence is TGCGCCAGCAGCTTAGGGGGTGGGACCACTGAAGCTTTCCTT. This sequence encodes CASSLGGGTTEAFL.

This clonotype turned up a few times. The chain employs TRBV6-2 or TRBV6-3 and TRBJ1-3; the D is unclear. The CDR3 contains 15 residues. Germline CDR1 and CDR2: MNHEY and SVGEGT. Deletions cut 4 bases from V and 4 bases from J, with 14 bases between. The chain's CDR3 is CASSSGLMRGNTIYF. CDR3 nucleotide sequence: TGTGCCAGCAGTTCGGGCCTAATGAGGGGAAACACCATATATTTT.

In regard to this clonotype: A much larger clone differs from this one at a single base, so this may be a read error. The CDR3, as DNA: TGCGGCGTCGCGACTAGCTCAGAGGGCGAGCAGTACTTC. Its translation is CGVATSSEGEQYF. V is TRBV29-1 and J is TRBJ2-7; 7 bases map to TRBD2. This CDR3 has 13 residues. CDR1 and CDR2 from the germline V gene are SQVTM and ANQGSEA.

This clonotype appeared many times. The chain employs TRBV28 and TRBJ2-3; either TRBD1 or TRBD2 may supply D (5 bases each). Germline V gene lookup returns CDR1 MDHEN and CDR2 SYDVKM. V was pared by 4 bases and J by 4 bases, with 18 bases between. The CDR3 runs to 16 residues. CDR3 loop: CASSSTSPGRADTQYF. For the CDR3, the DNA is TGTGCCAGCAGTTCCACCTCCCCGGGGCGGGCAGATACGCAGTATTTT.